This entry lists 17 T cell receptor beta chains sequenced from one sample in a study of blood T cell repertoires in COVID-19. Produced via immunoSEQ multiplex PCR; TCRdb's table is partial and in-frame only. The table records some 50,000 clones, approximately 82% of them present only once. The sample taken for sequencing was peripheral blood. These receptors were collected from a human donor in a cohort sampled during active COVID-19.

The J gene is TRBJ2-5, the V gene TRBV3-1 (or the pseudogene TRBV3-2), with D maybe TRBD1 (6 bases). CDR1 and CDR2 from the germline V gene are LGHDT and YNNKEL (reference sequence). The V end was cut by 6 bases, the J end by 0 bases, with 14 bases between. This CDR3 is built from 15 residues. The CDR3 region has the DNA TGTGCCAGCAGACTAAATGACAGGCACCAAGAGACCCAGTACTTC. It codes for CASRLNDRHQETQYF.

This CDR3 reads CSVRQSQETQYF. The DNA for the CDR3 is TGCAGCGTTAGACAGAGCCAAGAGACCCAGTACTTC. The chain uses TRBV29-1 and TRBJ2-5, with D maybe TRBD1 (5 bases). The germline gives CDR1 SQVTM, CDR2 ANQGSEA. This CDR3 has 12 amino acids. With 5 bases removed from V and 1 base from J, the gap between germline ends came to 8 bases.

This clone was picked up a small number of times. The chain combines TRBV21-1 with TRBJ2-1; the table's D gene call, TRBD2, was not cross checked with the DNA. TRBV21-1 is a known pseudogene. The CDR3 sequence is 13 residues long. For the CDR3, the DNA is TGTGCCAGCAGCAAAGGCGGCTACAATGAGCAGTTCTTC. Residues: CASSKGGYNEQFF.

V and J are TRBV3-1 (or the pseudogene TRBV3-2) and TRBJ2-7; TRBD1 matches 9 bases. J gave up 4 bases and V 3 bases, and 4 bases lay outside the gene matches. Germline CDR1 and CDR2: LGHDT and YNNKEL (reference sequence). This CDR3 has 14 residues. CDR3 region: CASSQRTGAYEQYF. DNA for the CDR3: TGTGCCAGCAGCCAGAGGACAGGGGCATACGAGCAGTACTTC.

This clone showed up just once. The chain couples TRBV5-4 to TRBJ2-5; 7 nucleotides match TRBD1. The CDR3 totals 14 residues. The trim removed 4 bases at V and 5 bases at J, leaving 8 bases unmatched. In germline, CDR1 is SGHNT, CDR2 YYREEE (reference sequence). DNA for the CDR3: TGTGCCAGCAGCCCACAGACAGGGTCGGAGACCCAGTACTTC. Translating it yields CASSPQTGSETQYF.

The chain uses TRBV3-1 (or the pseudogene TRBV3-2) and TRBJ2-3; possible D gene TRBD1, 5 bases. Trimming stripped 0 bases from V and 4 bases from J, with 8 bases between. CDR1 and CDR2 (germline): LGHDT, YNNKEL (reference sequence). The CDR3 covers 14 residues. The CDR3 spells CASSQDQGADTQYF. The CDR3 region has the DNA TGTGCCAGCAGCCAAGATCAGGGTGCAGATACGCAGTATTTT.

This chain links TRBV27 with TRBJ1-2; a possible D gene is TRBD1 (5 bases). Germline CDR1 and CDR2: MNHEY and SMNVEV (reference sequence). Trimming took off 6 bases at V and 6 bases at J, with 14 bases between the two ends. The CDR3 is 13 amino acids. The CDR3 here is CASSDPDSHGYTF. The CDR3 DNA reads TGTGCCAGCAGCGATCCCGACAGCCATGGCTACACCTTC.

This clone appeared a single time. The chain employs TRBV12-5 and TRBJ2-3; unclear D gene. The V gene's germline CDR1 is LGHNT and CDR2 FRNRAP. This CDR3 has 15 residues. V lost 2 bases and J 6 bases, leaving 15 bases between the germline ends. In DNA form, the CDR3 reads TGTGCTAGTGGTTTGTTTCTTCGTAGCAAGGATACGCAGTATTTT. Translated, it gives CASGLFLRSKDTQYF.

This clone was found a few times. This sequence joins TRBV21-1 and TRBJ1-6. TRBV21-1 is a pseudogene segment. The CDR3 contains 16 residues. Here the CDR3 DNA reads TGTGCCAGCAGTATTCCGGGGGACGGTAAAAATTCACCCCTCCACTTT. It codes for CASSIPGDGKNSPLHF.

This chain joins TRBV5-4 and TRBJ2-3; 15 nucleotides agree with TRBD2. Germline trimming cut 8 bases from V and 3 bases from J; bases unmatched to any gene: 1. Germline assignment: CDR1 SGHNT and CDR2 YYREEE (reference sequence). The length of the CDR3 is 14 residues. The CDR3 region has the DNA TGTGCCAGTGGACTAGCGGGAGGGACAGATACGCAGTATTTT. It codes for CASGLAGGTDTQYF.

This sequence joins TRBV4-1 and TRBJ2-3, with D maybe TRBD2 (6 bases). Germline lookup yields CDR1 MGHRA and CDR2 YSYEKL. This CDR3 contains 16 residues. V was cut by 0 bases and J by 4 bases, with 14 bases left in between. In DNA, the CDR3 is TGCGCCAGCAGCCAAGAGCTGAAGGGGACTCCAGATACGCAGTATTTT. Amino acid sequence: CASSQELKGTPDTQYF.

The rearrangement links TRBV3-1 (or the pseudogene TRBV3-2) to TRBJ2-3; 8 bases agree with TRBD2. The germline V gene has CDR1 LGHDT and CDR2 YNNKEL (reference sequence). Losses at the gene ends were 4 bases for V and 3 bases for J; bases not matched to a gene: 12. This CDR3 has 17 residues. The CDR3 region has the DNA TGTGCCAGCAGCCCGCTGGAAGGACTAGCTCCGACAGATACGCAGTATTTT. Translation gives CASSPLEGLAPTDTQYF.

This chain links TRBV5-1 with TRBJ2-1, with D tentatively TRBD1 (6 bases). From germline, CDR1 is SGHRS and CDR2 YFSETQ. The length of the CDR3 is 12 residues. Trimming removed 0 bases at V and 12 bases at J, with 10 bases between. DNA of the CDR3: TGCGCCAGCAGCTTGGACAGGGTCATGCAGTTCTTC. Translation gives CASSLDRVMQFF.

The V and J genes are TRBV19 and TRBJ2-5, with TRBD1 matching 7 bases. The CDR3 length is 14 residues. The trim removed 3 bases at V and 7 bases at J, leaving 8 bases unmatched. Germline CDR1 and CDR2: LNHDA and SQIVND (reference sequence). This chain's CDR3 is CASSIRQGGGTQYF. CDR3 nucleotides: TGTGCCAGTAGTATCAGACAGGGCGGAGGGACCCAGTACTTC. Full variable domain (remainder filled in from reference TRBV19 and TRBJ2-5): DGGITQSPKYLFRKEGQNVTLSCEQNLNHDAMYWYRQDPGQGLRLIYYSQIVNDFQKGDIAEGYSVSREKKESFPLTVTSAQKNPTAFYLCASSIRQGGGTQYFGPGTRLLVL.

The chain carries TRBV4-3 and TRBJ2-5; 12 nucleotides align to TRBD1. CDR3 length: 16 amino acids. Trimming at V came to 4 bases and at J to 5 bases, leaving 8 bases not matched to a gene. Germline values: CDR1 LGHNA, CDR2 YSLEER. The CDR3 nucleotides read TGCGCCAGCAGCCCCGGGGACAGGGGGCGAGGGGAGACCCAGTACTTC. This translates into CASSPGDRGRGETQYF.

The gene calls are TRBV2 and TRBJ2-3, with 9 positions matching TRBD2. CDR1 and CDR2 from the germline V gene are SNHLY and FYNNEI. This CDR3 has 19 amino acids. V lost 0 bases and J lost 0; bases outside the gene matches: 10. The CDR3 loop is CASSEALRRGGKSTDTQYF. The CDR3 DNA follows: TGTGCCAGCAGTGAAGCGCTTCGGCGGGGGGGTAAGAGCACAGATACGCAGTATTTT. Drawing the rest from reference TRBV2 and TRBJ2-3, the complete variable domain is EPEVTQTPSHQVTQMGQEVILRCVPISNHLYFYWYRQILGQKVEFLVSFYNNEISEKSEIFDDQFSVERPDGSNFTLKIRSTKLEDSAMYFCASSEALRRGGKSTDTQYFGPGTRLTVL.

This clone came up once. The chain is built from TRBV7-6 and TRBJ2-5, with 8 positions matching TRBD1. The CDR3 runs to 15 residues. V trimming: 2 bases; J trimming: 7 bases; junction bases outside the gene matches: 9. The germline V gene has CDR1 SGHVS and CDR2 FNYEAQ. CDR3 amino acids: CASSLSRTGWGTQYF. CDR3 nucleotide sequence: TGTGCCAGCAGCTTAAGCCGGACAGGGTGGGGGACCCAGTACTTC.